This record looks at one T cell receptor beta chain sequence and its context. The data are from a study of control samples from healthy donors and cancer patients. TCRdb's table, derived via immunoSEQ multiplex PCR, lists solely in-frame clones and lacks some. The sample records over 100,000 clones, 75% to 95% being singletons. This sequence was found in a middle-aged man in good health. The source material was blood.

The CDR3: CATSDFRQAEAFF. DNA of the CDR3: TGTGCCACCAGTGATTTCAGGCAGGCAGAAGCTTTCTTT. The chain carries TRBV24-1 and TRBJ1-1; D remains ambiguous. The germline V gene has CDR1 KGHDR and CDR2 SFDVKD. This CDR3 contains 13 residues. V dropped 1 base and J dropped 8 bases, with 10 bases sitting between them.